The 32 T cell receptor beta chains below come from one sample, sequenced in a study of tumor-infiltrating lymphocytes in primary liver carcinoma. A constant-region primer served to make TCR beta cDNA from roughly 460 ng total RNA. Investigators got TCR beta libraries out of three nested multiplex PCR rounds, done with slightly modified ARM-PCR. A C-beta reverse primer and TRBV1-TRBV30 forward primers served in each of the first two PCR rounds, at 10 cycles apiece. MiXCR, applied by TCRdb to the multiplex PCR reads, yields one record per CDR3 protein. The repertoire holds tens of thousands of distinct CDR3 sequences, with 71% as singletons. From unsorted bulk tissue weighing roughly 17-34 mg, DNA and RNA were co-extracted. Material: liver tumor tissue from sampling region 3. The subset was: tumor region T3, left-lateral pole. The receptors were sampled from a woman between 25 and 40 years old with primary liver carcinoma and hepatitis B virus infection.

V is TRBV5-6 and J is TRBJ1-5; D possibly corresponds to TRBD1 (5 bases). CDR3 length: 14 amino acids. Germline V gene sequence: CDR1 SGHDT, CDR2 YYEEEE. Here the CDR3 DNA reads TGTTCCGGCAGCTTGAGTGGGACCCATCAGCCCCAGCATTTT. Protein product: CSGSLSGTHQPQHF.

In this sample, this clonotype turned up once. Mismatch with germline at one junction end may stem from a read error. This chain links TRBV11-1 with TRBJ2-2; 7 bases are a match to TRBD2. Germline V CDR1 and CDR2: SGHAT, FQDESV (reference sequence). CDR3 length: 16 amino acids. CDR3 sequence reads: CASSRVMAGESGKLFF. Written as DNA, the CDR3 is TGTGCCAGCAGTAGGGTTATGGCGGGAGAGTCCGGGAAGCTGTTTTTT.

This chain links TRBV11-2 with TRBJ2-7; no firm D call. Trimming left V 11 bases short and J 6 bases short, with 23 bases between. The CDR3 extends over 14 amino acids. CDR1 is SGHAT, CDR2 FQNNGV, per germline. This CDR3 is CAGSLVGGLGEQYF. The DNA of the CDR3 is TGTGCCGGTAGCTTAGTGGGTGGGCTTGGCGAGCAGTACTTC.

To note about this clonotype: At one of its ends the junction is not consistent with the germline gene, which may arise from a read error. This chain connects TRBV11-2 to TRBJ2-7, with TRBD2 matching 8 bases. Germline assignment: CDR1 SGHAT and CDR2 FQNNGV. The CDR3 loop spans 18 amino acids. The CDR3: CSSSLDWVSLAGPYEQYF. The CDR3 nucleotides read TGTTCCAGCAGCTTAGATTGGGTCAGTCTAGCGGGTCCCTATGAGCAGTACTTC.

Concerning this clonotype itself: At one of its ends the junction is not consistent with the germline gene, which may arise from a read error. V is TRBV7-8 and J is TRBJ2-7; 10 positions match TRBD2. Germline V CDR1 and CDR2: SGHVS, FQNEAQ. The CDR3 contains 15 residues. Here the CDR3 DNA reads TGTGCAAGCAGCCAAACTAGCGGGGAGCCCTACGAGCAGTACTTC. This codes for CASSQTSGEPYEQYF.

This clonotype came up many times. One base away lies a much larger clone, so this may be a sequencing read error. The chain couples TRBV14 to TRBJ1-1; D is uncertain. The CDR3 length is 12 residues. CDR1 is SGHDN, CDR2 FVKESK, per germline. The V and J ends lost 2 bases and 12 bases respectively, with 13 bases between them. DNA of the CDR3: TGTGCCAGCAGCCAATCTGGGAGTGTGACTTTCTTT. It codes for CASSQSGSVTFF.

The chain recombines TRBV4-2 with TRBJ2-7; 10 positions match TRBD1. CDR1 is LGHNA, CDR2 YNFKEQ, per germline. The CDR3 contains 18 residues. The V gene end was trimmed by 3 bases and the J gene end by 6 bases; junction bases not matched to a gene: 17. The CDR3 bases are TGTGCCAGCAGCCATGAACACCAAGGACAGGGGGGATCGCGCGAGCAGTACTTC. Amino acid sequence: CASSHEHQGQGGSREQYF.

This clonotype occurred many times. A much larger clone lies a single base off, so this may be a read error. The chain combines TRBV11-2 with TRBJ1-1, with a possible D match to TRBD1 (6 bases). The CDR3 consists of 15 residues. CDR1 and CDR2 (germline): SGHAT, FQNNGV. Trimming shortened V by 7 bases and J by 2 bases, and 17 bases separated the two germline ends. In DNA form, the CDR3 reads TGTGCCAGCAACGTAGACGGACAGTTTAACACTGAAGCTTTCTTT. Protein: CASNVDGQFNTEAFF.

This clonotype was found once. This chain links TRBV5-8 with TRBJ2-6, with D unresolved. This CDR3 is built from 16 residues. Trimming took 9 bases from V and 1 from J, leaving 17 bases between them. The germline V gene has CDR1 SGHTS and CDR2 YDEGEE. CDR3 in amino acids: CANTMTGLSGANVLTF. In DNA, the CDR3 is TGTGCCAACACCATGACGGGCTTATCTGGGGCCAACGTCCTGACTTTC.

The gene calls are TRBV12-3 or TRBV12-4 and TRBJ2-7, with no clear D. The CDR3 totals 14 residues. The V gene lost 7 bases and the J gene lost 0 bases, with 13 bases spanning the gap. In DNA form, the CDR3 reads TGTGCCAGCACCAGCGATGCTGACTCCTACGAGCAGTACTTC. Its translation is CASTSDADSYEQYF.

As regards this clonotype: As the CDR3 is not closed by the conserved phenylalanine or tryptophan, this likely results from a read error. No DNA is shown, since the ends of the CDR3 on it are uncertain; the CDR3 is the one TCRdb lists. V is TRBV6-5 and J is TRBJ2-5; TRBD1, the table's D call, was not compared with the DNA. CDR1 MNHEY and CDR2 SVGAGI come from the germline V gene. Ends included, the CDR3 has 13 residues. This chain's CDR3 is CASSTDRRLTHYL.

This clonotype was found many times. At one of its ends the junction is not consistent with the germline gene, which may arise from a read error. The chain couples TRBV12-3 or TRBV12-4 to TRBJ2-1; 8 bases are a match to TRBD2. The CDR3 has 15 amino acids. The CDR3 region has the DNA TGTGCCAGCAGACCTGGCGGGAGGTCCTACAATGAGCAGTTCTTT. It is translated as CASRPGGRSYNEQFF.

The rearrangement links TRBV11-1 to TRBJ2-7, with D possibly TRBD2 on 5 matching bases. The V gene's germline CDR1 is SGHAT and CDR2 FQDESV (reference sequence). V lost 5 bases to trimming and J lost 3 bases, with 14 bases between them. The CDR3 has 14 amino acids. Here the CDR3 reads CASSGKRASYEQYF. The CDR3 coding sequence is TGTGCCAGCAGCGGGAAGAGGGCCAGCTACGAGCAGTACTTC. Using reference TRBV11-1 and TRBJ2-7 for the parts outside the CDR3, the full variable domain is EAEVAQSPRYKITEKSQAVAFWCDPISGHATLYWYRQILGQGPELLVQFQDESVVDDSQLPKDRFSAERLKGVDSTLKIQPAELGDSAMYLCASSGKRASYEQYFGPGTRLTVT.

This clonotype was counted only a few times. The final CDR3 position lacks the conserved phenylalanine or tryptophan, pointing to a likely read error. The chain recombines TRBV6-1 with TRBJ2-2, with D perhaps given as TRBD1 or TRBD2 (6 bases each). Germline V gives CDR1 MNHNS, CDR2 SASEGT. This CDR3 is built from 19 residues. CDR3 sequence reads: CASGETLPGGAANTGELFI. For the CDR3, the DNA is TGTGCCAGCGGTGAAACCCTCCCCGGGGGCGCCGCGAACACCGGGGAGCTGTTTATT.

With respect to this clonotype: A single base separates this from a much larger clone, so it may be a read error. It is likely a read error, because the conserved phenylalanine at the end of the CDR3 is missing. The chain employs TRBV11-2 and TRBJ1-6; the D is unclear. The length of the CDR3 is 13 residues. Germline V gene sequence: CDR1 SGHAT, CDR2 FQNNGV. CDR3 loop: CASSVDPNSPLHI. The CDR3 DNA is TGTGCCAGCAGCGTAGATCCTAATTCACCCCTCCACATT.

This clonotype came up once. A read error may explain this, as a much larger clone is one base away. The chain is built from TRBV11-1 and TRBJ2-7; no definite D call. Germline V CDR1 and CDR2: SGHAT, FQDESV (reference sequence). The CDR3 is made up of 12 amino acids. The V end lost 8 bases, the J end lost 6 bases, and 14 bases lay between the germline ends. CDR3 amino acids: CASVGYLREQYF. The CDR3 DNA is TGTGCCAGCGTAGGATACCTCCGCGAGCAGTACTTC.

As concerns this clonotype: A much bigger clone sits one base away, suggesting this may be a read error. This sequence joins TRBV12-3 or TRBV12-4 and TRBJ1-5, with D maybe TRBD1 (6 bases). V was clipped by 1 base and J by 6 bases, with 16 bases between them. The CDR3 length is 16 residues. CDR3 in DNA: TGTGCCAGCAGTTTAGGCGGGGGGGCAGGGTCTCAGCCCCAGCATTTT. It specifies CASSLGGGAGSQPQHF.

The genes are TRBV10-3 and TRBJ2-1; possibly TRBD1 for D (5 bases). V was pared by 9 bases and J by 8 bases, with 20 bases between. CDR1 is ENHRY, CDR2 SYGVKD, per germline. The CDR3 runs 14 residues. The DNA of the CDR3 is TGTGCCATTATTCCCACGGCGACCAGGGATGAGCAGTTCTTC. Its protein product is CAIIPTATRDEQFF.

The chain employs TRBV6-2 or TRBV6-3 and TRBJ2-7, with no clear D. V was clipped by 0 bases and J by 3 bases, with 21 bases between them. Germline V gives CDR1 MNHEY, CDR2 SVGEGT. This CDR3 comprises 18 residues. Written as DNA, the CDR3 is TGTGCCAGCAGTTACTCGAGGATGTTACAATCGAATAACTACGAGCAGTACTTC. Its protein is CASSYSRMLQSNNYEQYF.

The rearrangement joins TRBV10-1 to TRBJ2-7; D is undetermined. Per the germline V gene, CDR1 is WNHNN and CDR2 is SYGVQD (reference sequence). There are 12 residues in the CDR3. The CDR3: CVSSGVSHEQYF. The CDR3 region has the DNA TGCGTCAGTAGTGGAGTATCCCACGAGCAGTACTTC.

The gene calls are TRBV11-2 and TRBJ1-2; D is undetermined. Germline lookup yields CDR1 SGHAT and CDR2 FQNNGV. V was clipped by 7 bases and J by 2 bases, with 17 bases between them. CDR3 size: 15 residues. The CDR3 region has the DNA TGTGCCAGCAACTCTCCCGCGACCGACAACTATGGCTACACCTTC. Encoded protein: CASNSPATDNYGYTF.

This clonotype was detected ten times or more. This chain connects TRBV6-1 to TRBJ2-7; possibly TRBD1 for D (6 bases). The CDR3 contains 15 residues. The ends were cut back, 3 bases at V and 5 bases at J, with 17 bases in the middle. The germline gives CDR1 MNHNS, CDR2 SASEGT. DNA for the CDR3: TGTGCCAGCAGTGATGCCGGAACAGGGAAGCACGAGCAGTACTTC. Translation: CASSDAGTGKHEQYF.

Comment on this clonotype: A clone one base away is much larger, so this may be a read error. The rearrangement links TRBV28 to TRBJ1-5; D possibly corresponds to TRBD1 (6 bases). CDR3 size: 15 residues. Germline CDR1 MDHEN, CDR2 SYDVKM. The CDR3, as DNA: TGTACCAGCACTCCCGCAGGGGCTTTCAATCAGCCCCAGCATTTT. Residues: CTSTPAGAFNQPQHF. Full variable domain (outside the CDR3, taken from reference TRBV28 and TRBJ1-5): DVKVTQSSRYLVKRTGEKVFLECVQDMDHENMFWYRQDPGLGLRLIYFSYDVKMKEKGDIPEGYSVSREKKERFSLILESASTNQTSMYLCTSTPAGAFNQPQHFGDGTRLSIL.

As for this clonotype: The germline gene is not matched at one end of the junction; a read error may be the cause. This chain links TRBV10-3 with TRBJ2-1; possible D gene TRBD2, 6 bases. The CDR3 consists of 16 residues. CDR1 ENHRY and CDR2 SYGVKD come from the germline V gene. The CDR3 is CAISASMAGRNNVQFF. The CDR3, as DNA: TGCGCCATCAGTGCTTCGATGGCGGGAAGAAACAATGTGCAGTTCTTC.

This clonotype was counted at least ten times. The final CDR3 position lacks the conserved phenylalanine or tryptophan, pointing to a likely read error. The rearrangement joins TRBV11-3 to TRBJ2-3; D remains unclear. The V end was cut by 5 bases, the J end by 4 bases, with 7 bases between. The CDR3 is 12 residues long. Germline CDR1 is SGHNT and CDR2 is YENEEA. For the CDR3, the DNA is TGTGCCAGCAGCCAGTGGGCAGATACGCAGTATTCT. It yields the protein CASSQWADTQYS.

This clonotype is medium-sized. Lacking the conserved final phenylalanine or tryptophan, this CDR3 likely reflects a read error. The CDR3 nucleotides are TGTGCCAGCAGCTTAATTACAGGTTCGGGAAACACCATATATTCT. Its protein product is CASSLITGSGNTIYS. The chain links TRBV11-3 to TRBJ1-3; D possibly corresponds to TRBD1 (5 bases). Trimming cost V 2 bases and J 4 bases, with 12 bases left between them. The CDR3 extends over 15 amino acids. Germline CDR1 and CDR2: SGHNT and YENEEA.

This clonotype was counted at least ten times. The J gene is TRBJ2-7, the V gene TRBV11-2; D remains ambiguous. Germline loops: CDR1 SGHAT, CDR2 FQNNGV. There are 11 residues in the CDR3. V was trimmed by 5 bases and J by 5 bases, leaving 7 bases between them. The CDR3 DNA sequence: TGTGCCAGCAGCCCCCACCACGAGCAGTACTTC. Protein: CASSPHHEQYF.

As regards this clonotype: At one end the junction does not follow the germline gene, possibly because of a read error. The chain is built from TRBV29-1 and TRBJ1-2; TRBD1 is a possible D gene (5 bases). Germline CDR1 and CDR2: SQVTM and ANQGSEA. The CDR3 is made up of 11 amino acids. CDR3 DNA: TGTATCGTTGTTAGAGGGGCAGGACCAAGCTTC. Translating gives CIVVRGAGPSF. Using reference TRBV29-1 and TRBJ1-2 for the parts outside the CDR3, the full variable domain is SAVISQKPSRDICQRGTSLTIQCQVDSQVTMMFWYRQQPGQSLTLIATANQGSEATYESGFVIDKFPISRPNLTFSTLTVSNMSPEDSSIYLCIVVRGAGPSFGSGTRLTVV.

For this clonotype: Relative to the germline gene, one junction end is altered; a read error may explain this. Here the CDR3 reads CASSQAWDYANNEQFF. The CDR3, as DNA: TGCGCCAGTAGCCAAGCTTGGGACTACGCCAACAATGAGCAGTTCTTC. The rearrangement uses TRBV4-3 and TRBJ2-1; TRBD2 aligns across 7 bases. The germline gives CDR1 LGHNA, CDR2 YSLEER. This CDR3 has 16 amino acids.

Concerning this clonotype itself: An end of the junction does not agree with germline; a read error may underlie this. This chain links TRBV10-3 with TRBJ1-3, with D unresolved. CDR3 length: 14 residues. Germline V gives CDR1 ENHRY, CDR2 SYGVKD. The CDR3 here is CVISESVSGNTLNF. Written as DNA, the CDR3 is TGTGTCATCAGTGAGTCAGTTTCTGGAAACACCTTAAATTTT.

A word on this clonotype: The junction shows a germline mismatch at one end, possibly a read error. The chain combines TRBV4-3 with TRBJ2-3, with D maybe TRBD1 (6 bases). This CDR3 has 15 residues. Germline CDR1 LGHNA, CDR2 YSLEER. CDR3 sequence: CTSSARGQGPDTQYF. As DNA, the CDR3 is TGCACCAGCAGTGCCCGGGGTCAGGGGCCAGATACGCAATATTTT.

Comment on this clonotype: A much larger clone lies one base from this, so it may be a read error. The chain links TRBV11-2 to TRBJ2-1; 7 bases fit TRBD1. Germline CDR1 SGHAT, CDR2 FQNNGV. This CDR3 spans 12 amino acids. CDR3 in amino acids: CTSSLVLTGEIF. Here the CDR3 DNA reads TGTACCAGCAGCTTAGTTCTCACAGGGGAAATCTTC.